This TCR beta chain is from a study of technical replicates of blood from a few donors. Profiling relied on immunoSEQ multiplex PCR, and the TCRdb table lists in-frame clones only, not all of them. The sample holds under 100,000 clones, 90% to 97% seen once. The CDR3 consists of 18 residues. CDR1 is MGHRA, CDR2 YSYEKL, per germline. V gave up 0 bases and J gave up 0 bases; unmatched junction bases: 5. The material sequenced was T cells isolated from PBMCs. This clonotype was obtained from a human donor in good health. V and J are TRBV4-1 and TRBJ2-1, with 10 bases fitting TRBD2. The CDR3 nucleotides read TGCGCCAGCAGCCAAGATTGGGCTAGCGGGAGCTCCTACAATGAGCAGTTCTTC. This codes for CASSQDWASGSSYNEQFF.